These T cell receptor beta chains were read from a single sample in a study of T cells in Graves' hyperthyroidism and ophthalmopathy. MiXCR, applied by TCRdb to the multiplex PCR reads, yields one record per CDR3 protein. This table has a few hundred thousand distinct CDR3 sequences, around 14% appearing once. The sample taken for sequencing was blood. The receptors originated from a woman aged 30 to 39 with Graves' hyperthyroidism. CDR3s leave out the opening cysteine and the closing phenylalanine or tryptophan.

TRBV6-1 ASRTRPDRGKGYT
TRBV6-2/TRBV6-3 ASDPGTSGRWAETQY
TRBV2 ASSGTGVGNQPQH
TRBV12-3/TRBV12-4 ASSLTSGRDTGELF
TRBV20-1 SASDRAYEQY
TRBV30 ASGGQGQSRAF
TRBV2 ASSPLRAIQETQY
TRBV7-8 ASKQGVDEQF
TRBV29-1 SVDQGVSNEQF
TRBV28 ASRYPGLASVEQF
TRBV20-1 SARQPSSYEQY
TRBV7-8 ASSLGQVYLHSPLH
TRBV6-1 ASSGGELAYSTDTQY
TRBV24-1 ATSDLATANTGELF